This TCR beta chain is drawn from a study of blood T cell repertoires in COVID-19. Overall study: Donors in the United States, Italy and Spain gave samples during acute or convalescent COVID-19. T cells, B-cell-depleted T cells, or PBMCs supplied cDNA or gDNA.

The CDR3 length is 13 residues. V gave up 6 bases and J gave up 0 bases, with 9 bases separating them. The assay was immunoSEQ multiplex PCR, and TCRdb's table has in-frame clones only and misses some. The data show approximately 50,000 clones, around 90% seen once. The V gene is TRBV12-3 or TRBV12-4, the J gene TRBJ2-7; D is perhaps TRBD2 (6 bases). The origin of this receptor is a man in his fifties or sixties with active COVID-19. The sequenced material came from peripheral blood. The CDR3 reads CASRVEGSYEQYF. The CDR3 nucleotides read TGTGCCAGCAGGGTGGAGGGCTCCTACGAGCAGTACTTC.